Given below is one T cell receptor beta chain in context. The antigen is unknown. The entry originates in a study of OX40 agonist ivuxolimab in advanced cancers. On the study more broadly: Ivuxolimab, an agonist antibody against OX40 (CD134), was given to patients. Eligibility rules accepted prior anti-PD-1, anti-PD-L1 or anti-CTLA-4 therapy, and 35% to 40% had some. Notes on the study in general: Patients with a partial response at 0.1-3.0 mg/kg had among the lowest clonal expansion.

The protocol was immunoSEQ multiplex PCR, while the TCRdb copy is restricted to in-frame clones and leaves out a portion. The data contain tens of thousands of clones, about three quarters of them singletons. The V and J ends lost 0 bases and 7 bases, in that order; junction bases with no gene match: 8. There are 15 residues in the CDR3. Germline V gives CDR1 LGHNA, CDR2 YNFKEQ. The material sequenced was CD4+ or CD8+ T cells sorted from blood, taken in a trial of the OX40 agonist ivuxolimab. The chain is built from TRBV4-2 and TRBJ1-2; the match to TRBD1 covers 7 bases. This sequence was found in an adult with an advanced solid tumor such as melanoma, head and neck, liver or kidney cancer. The CDR3 DNA reads as TGTGCCAGCAGCCAAGATAAGTCACAGGGGTTTGGCTACACCTTC. It yields the protein CASSQDKSQGFGYTF.